The 21 T cell receptor beta chains below all came from one sample that was sequenced in a study of blood T cell repertoires in COVID-19. The table came from immunoSEQ multiplex PCR; TCRdb's copy has only in-frame clones and leaves some out. Of about 76,000 clones in the sample, roughly 84% were seen once. The sequenced sample consisted of peripheral blood. The receptors here all came from a man in his sixties with COVID-19, enrolled during active disease.

The J gene is TRBJ2-5, the V gene TRBV12-3 or TRBV12-4; maybe TRBD2 (7 bases). V lost 4 bases, J lost 5 bases, and 11 bases lay in between. The CDR3 runs to 13 residues. CDR3 amino acids: CASSYGGRETQYF. In DNA form, the CDR3 reads TGTGCCAGCAGTTACGGGGGGCGGGAGACCCAGTACTTC.

The V call is TRBV2, the J call TRBJ1-1; D remains unclear. Germline values: CDR1 SNHLY, CDR2 FYNNEI. CDR3 length equals 12 residues. Trimming removed 9 bases from V and 4 bases from J, with 12 bases in between. The DNA of the CDR3 is TGTGCCAGTATGGAGAGAGGCACTGAAGCTTTCTTT. Translating gives CASMERGTEAFF.

The V gene is TRBV11-2, the J gene TRBJ2-3, with 7 bases matching TRBD2. V shed 2 bases, J shed 0 bases, and the junction held 5 bases outside the gene matches. The CDR3 runs 16 residues. Germline values: CDR1 SGHAT, CDR2 FQNNGV. The CDR3 nucleotides read TGTGCCAGCAGCTTAACAAGCGGGACTAGCACAGATACGCAGTATTTT. Translated, it gives CASSLTSGTSTDTQYF. Drawing the rest from reference TRBV11-2 and TRBJ2-3, the complete variable domain is EAGVAQSPRYKIIEKRQSVAFWCNPISGHATLYWYQQILGQGPKLLIQFQNNGVVDDSQLPKDRFSAERLKGVDSTLKIQPAKLEDSAVYLCASSLTSGTSTDTQYFGPGTRLTVL.

Points on this clone: Distinct nucleotide sequences in the sample also encode this CDR3. V is TRBV27 and J is TRBJ1-1, with D maybe TRBD1 (5 bases). Looked up from germline, CDR1 is MNHEY and CDR2 is SMNVEV (reference sequence). The CDR3 consists of 14 residues. Deletions cut 3 bases from V and 2 bases from J, with 10 bases between. In nucleotides, the CDR3 is TGTGCCAGCAGTTTGGGGCAGCAAAACACTGAAGCTTTCTTT. Translation gives CASSLGQQNTEAFF.

The rearrangement links TRBV9 to TRBJ2-1; 7 nucleotides line up with TRBD2. With V trimmed by 0 bases and J by 2 bases, 5 bases remained unmatched. The germline gives CDR1 SGDLS, CDR2 YYNGEE. CDR3 length: 16 residues. CDR3: CASSVGSSGPYNEQFF. As DNA, the CDR3 is TGTGCCAGCAGCGTAGGGTCTAGCGGCCCCTACAATGAGCAGTTCTTC.

This clone has only a few counts. CDR3 sequence: CASSSLQGPRTEAFF. The CDR3 region has the DNA TGTGCCAGCAGCTCCCTTCAGGGGCCTAGGACTGAAGCTTTCTTT. The chain has TRBV7-6 and TRBJ1-1; a possible D gene is TRBD1 (6 bases). Germline V lookup: CDR1 SGHVS, CDR2 FNYEAQ. Trimming left V 4 bases short and J 5 bases short, with 17 bases between. The CDR3 totals 15 residues.

This clone was detected only once. The chain joins TRBV7-3 to TRBJ2-1; 9 bases line up with TRBD2. The CDR3 is 15 residues long. Germline-derived CDR1 and CDR2 are SGHTA and FQGTGA. Germline trimming cut 3 bases from V and 2 bases from J; bases unmatched to any gene: 2. The CDR3 nucleotides are TGTGCCAGCAGCTTCTTAGCGGGGGCCTACAATGAGCAGTTCTTC. The encoded protein is CASSFLAGAYNEQFF.

V gene TRBV10-3 combines with J gene TRBJ2-7, with D perhaps matching TRBD2 (6 bases). CDR3 length equals 14 residues. Germline assignment: CDR1 ENHRY and CDR2 SYGVKD. V dropped 4 bases and J dropped 2 bases, with 12 bases sitting between them. CDR3: CAISGPDYTYEQYF. The DNA for the CDR3 is TGTGCCATCAGTGGCCCGGACTATACCTACGAGCAGTACTTC.

The rearrangement links TRBV28 to TRBJ2-7, with 7 bases identical to TRBD1. The V segment lost 6 bases and the J segment 1 base; nucleotides outside the gene matches: 9. Germline V gene lookup returns CDR1 MDHEN and CDR2 SYDVKM. The CDR3 contains 15 residues. The CDR3 DNA reads TGTGCCAGCAGACCTCCGGGACAGACATCCTACGAGCAGTACTTC. Its translation: CASRPPGQTSYEQYF.

This clone was found once. The V call is TRBV5-1, the J call TRBJ2-3; 9 bases match TRBD1. In germline, CDR1 is SGHRS, CDR2 YFSETQ. V gave up 0 bases and J gave up 4 bases; unmatched junction bases: 0. The CDR3 contains 14 residues. The CDR3 DNA sequence: TGCGCCAGCAGCTTGGGACAGGGGGCAGATACGCAGTATTTT. Amino acids: CASSLGQGADTQYF.

Only a few counts were recorded for this clone. Here the CDR3 DNA reads TGCGCCAGCAGCTTGGTACAGGGGGCCATAGGTGGCTACACCTTC. Amino acid sequence: CASSLVQGAIGGYTF. The chain recombines TRBV5-1 with TRBJ1-2, with TRBD1 matching over 9 bases. Germline V gives CDR1 SGHRS, CDR2 YFSETQ. V trimming: 0 bases; J trimming: 7 bases; junction bases outside the gene matches: 7. This CDR3 is 15 amino acids long.

The V and J genes are TRBV24-1 and TRBJ2-1; 7 bases are a match to TRBD2. J was trimmed by 4 bases and V by 0 bases; bases with no gene match: 2. The CDR3 totals 15 residues. Germline V gene lookup returns CDR1 KGHDR and CDR2 SFDVKD. Here the CDR3 reads CATSDLWGGYNEQFF. DNA of the CDR3: TGTGCCACCAGTGATTTGTGGGGGGGATACAATGAGCAGTTCTTC.

The genes are TRBV11-3 and TRBJ2-7; no clear D gene. Trimming took 0 bases from V and 2 from J, leaving 20 bases between them. The CDR3 runs 18 residues. The germline gives CDR1 SGHNT, CDR2 YENEEA. CDR3 loop: CASSLDRGSRRWTYEQYF. CDR3 sequence (DNA): TGTGCCAGCAGCTTAGATAGAGGTTCGCGACGGTGGACCTACGAGCAGTACTTC.

This clone was seen only a few times. Other DNA sequences in the same sample also yield this CDR3. The V call is TRBV7-3, the J call TRBJ1-1; TRBD1 agrees at 7 bases. Germline V gene lookup returns CDR1 SGHTA and CDR2 FQGTGA. Trimming removed 4 bases from V and 11 bases from J; junction bases left unmatched: 7. CDR3 length equals 12 residues. CDR3 nucleotides: TGTGCCAGCAGCTCAACTGACAGGGTGGCTTTCTTT. Translating it yields CASSSTDRVAFF.

This clone appeared once. The chain is built from TRBV2 and TRBJ2-5; 7 bases agree with TRBD2. The CDR3 is 15 residues long. Germline CDR1 and CDR2: SNHLY and FYNNEI. The junction had 9 bases not matched to a gene; V was cut back by 5 bases and J by 3 bases. The CDR3 DNA is TGTGCCAGCAGTCGGTTTAGCGGGCCGAAAGAGACCCAGTACTTC. Encoded protein: CASSRFSGPKETQYF.

The chain combines TRBV6-5 with TRBJ2-4; D is undetermined. The CDR3 loop spans 16 amino acids. Germline assignment: CDR1 MNHEY and CDR2 SVGAGI. Trimming pared 2 bases from V and 9 bases from J, leaving 20 bases between. The CDR3 loop reads CASSYRVGGGEVIQYF. As DNA, the CDR3 is TGTGCCAGCAGTTACCGGGTTGGTGGCGGCGAGGTCATTCAGTACTTC.

This clone showed up just a few times. This chain connects TRBV28 to TRBJ2-7; TRBD2 aligns across 8 bases. The CDR3 is made up of 15 amino acids. Germline V lookup: CDR1 MDHEN, CDR2 SYDVKM. Trimming took 3 bases from V and 2 from J; bases not matched to a gene: 6. CDR3 protein: CASSLSAGGAYEQYF. CDR3 DNA sequence: TGTGCCAGCAGTTTGTCGGCGGGGGGAGCCTACGAGCAGTACTTC.

This rearrangement joins TRBV24-1 to TRBJ2-1; 7 bases are shared with TRBD1. V dropped 4 bases and J dropped 9; count of bases not matched to a gene: 8. The germline CDR1 and CDR2 sequences are KGHDR and SFDVKD. The CDR3 is made up of 14 amino acids. The CDR3 DNA reads as TGTGCCACCAGTGAAGGGACAGTTGGAGGTGAGCAGTTCTTC. Encoded protein: CATSEGTVGGEQFF.

The chain joins TRBV9 to TRBJ2-2; D unclear. The germline V gene has CDR1 SGDLS and CDR2 YYNGEE. The CDR3 is 16 amino acids. V was clipped by 4 bases and J by 2 bases, with 15 bases between them. The CDR3, as DNA: TGTGCCAGCAGCTACTTGAAAACTGAAAACACCGGGGAGCTGTTTTTT. Translating gives CASSYLKTENTGELFF.

This rearrangement joins TRBV9 to TRBJ1-6, with unresolved D. Per the germline V gene, CDR1 is SGDLS and CDR2 is YYNGEE. CDR3 size: 14 residues. V was cut by 10 bases and J by 7 bases, with 18 bases left in between. CDR3 residues: CAGYRGLVNSPLHF. In nucleotides, the CDR3 is TGTGCCGGTTATCGGGGTTTAGTGAATTCACCCCTCCACTTT.

V is TRBV6-5 and J is TRBJ2-3, with 11 positions matching TRBD2. Germline V gene lookup returns CDR1 MNHEY and CDR2 SVGAGI. V shed 4 bases and J 6 bases; nucleotides not matched to a gene: 9. This CDR3 contains 16 residues. The CDR3 DNA sequence: TGTGCCAGCAGTTCACTAGCGGGAGCGGGTTTCGATACGCAGTATTTT. Residues: CASSSLAGAGFDTQYF.